This TCR beta chain was captured in a study of CD8 T cells in Susac syndrome. Study-level results: The study conceded that its TCR sequencing and HLA analysis involved relatively few individuals.

Sequencing of TCR beta, carried out with a high-throughput approach, was applied to CD8+ and CD4+ T cells from the blood. FACS was used to enrich TEMRA cells, whereas the CD8+ and CD4+ T cells were obtained by negative isolation. J was trimmed by 8 bases and V by 2 bases; bases with no gene match: 13. Looked up from germline, CDR1 is GTSNPN and CDR2 is SVGIG (reference sequence). CDR3 length: 15 residues. As regards this clonotype: The antigen is not known.

Reverse transcription of roughly 0.5 to 1 ug RNA was performed with random hexamers. Amplification of TCR beta CDR3 was carried out by immunoSEQ multiplex PCR, which covered 54 Vbeta and 13 Jbeta segments. TCRdb re-derived calls from the immunoSEQ multiplex PCR reads in MiXCR, one entry per CDR3 protein. The sample lists about 130,000 distinct CDR3 sequences; about 95% were seen once. This receptor was identified in a human donor with multiple sclerosis. V usage is TRBV30 and J usage is TRBJ1-2, with 8 bases that match TRBD1. The specimen was CD4+ T cells from PBMCs. CDR3 coding DNA: TGTGCCTGGAGTTCCCGGACAGGGATTGCCTTCGGCTACACCTTC. This sequence encodes CAWSSRTGIAFGYTF.